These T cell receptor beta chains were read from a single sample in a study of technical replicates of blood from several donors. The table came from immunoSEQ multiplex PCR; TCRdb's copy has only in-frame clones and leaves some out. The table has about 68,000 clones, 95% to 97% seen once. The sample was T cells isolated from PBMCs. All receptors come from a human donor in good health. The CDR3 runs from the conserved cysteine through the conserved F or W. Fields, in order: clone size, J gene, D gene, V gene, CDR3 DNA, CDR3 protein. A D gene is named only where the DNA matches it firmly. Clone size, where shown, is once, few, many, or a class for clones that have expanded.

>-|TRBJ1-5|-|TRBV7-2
TGTGCCAGCAGCTTGCAGGGGACGGCCCAGCATTTT
CASSLQGTAQHF
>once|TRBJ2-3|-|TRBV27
TGTGCCAGCAGTTTGGGGCTCCCTAGCACAGATACGCAGTATTTT
CASSLGLPSTDTQYF
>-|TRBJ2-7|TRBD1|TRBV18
TGTGCCAGCTCCGGGGGGACAGGGTATAGGTCCGAGCAGTACTTC
CASSGGTGYRSEQYF
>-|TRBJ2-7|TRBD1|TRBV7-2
TGTGCCAGCAGCTTAGGGACAGGGTTCTACGAGCAGTACTTC
CASSLGTGFYEQYF
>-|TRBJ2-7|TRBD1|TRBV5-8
TGTGCCAGCAGCGGGACAGGGCCCTCCTACGAGCAGTACTTC
CASSGTGPSYEQYF
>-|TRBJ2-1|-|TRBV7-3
TGTGCCAGCAGCTCCGGTTCTGAGCAGTTCTTC
CASSSGSEQFF
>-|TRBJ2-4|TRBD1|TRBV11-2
TGTGCCAGCAGCTTAGAAGGGACAGGGAGGTGGATTCAGTACTTC
CASSLEGTGRWIQYF
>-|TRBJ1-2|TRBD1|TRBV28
TGTGCCAGCAGTTTAGGTGGGGGACAGGGAAAGTATGGATATGGCTACACCTTC
CASSLGGGQGKYGYGYTF
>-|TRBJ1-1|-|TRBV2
TGTGCCAGCAGTTTTGAGGCCCTAGAAGCTTTCTTT
CASSFEALEAFF
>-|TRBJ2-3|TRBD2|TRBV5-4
TGTGCCAGCAGCTTGACGGGAGGGCCCCAAGATACGCAGTATTTT
CASSLTGGPQDTQYF
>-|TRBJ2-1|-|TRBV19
TGTGCCAGTAGTGAATCGGGACACCCCTTCAATGAGCAGTTCTTC
CASSESGHPFNEQFF
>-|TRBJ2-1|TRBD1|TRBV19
TGTGCCAGGCATCATCCCCCACAGGGGAGATATGAGCAGTTCTTC
CARHHPPQGRYEQFF
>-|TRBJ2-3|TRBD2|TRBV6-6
TGTGCCAGCAGCCCGACTAGCGGAGCAACAGATACGCAGTATTTT
CASSPTSGATDTQYF
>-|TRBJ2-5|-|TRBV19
TGTGCCAGTAGTGTGGACAGATATACGCATGGGACCCAGTACTTC
CASSVDRYTHGTQYF
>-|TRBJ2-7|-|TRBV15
TGTGCCACCAGCAGAGCCGGGGGATCCTACGAGCAGTACTTC
CATSRAGGSYEQYF
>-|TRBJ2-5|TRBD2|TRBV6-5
TGTGCCAGCGGCGGGAGGCCCGGGGAGACCCAGTACTTC
CASGGRPGETQYF
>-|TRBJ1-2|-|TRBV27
TGTGCCAGCAGTTTAAGGTACAGGGTCCTCTATGGCTACACCTTC
CASSLRYRVLYGYTF
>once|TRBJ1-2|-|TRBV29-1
TGCAGCGTAAAACAGACAGGAGGAGACGGCTACACCTTC
CSVKQTGGDGYTF
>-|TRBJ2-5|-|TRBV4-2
TGTGCCAGCAGCCAAGGAGATCAAGAGACCCAGTACTTC
CASSQGDQETQYF
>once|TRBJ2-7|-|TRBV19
TGTGCCAGTAGTATCATGGGCGACTACGAGCAGTACTTC
CASSIMGDYEQYF
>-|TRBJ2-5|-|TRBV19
TGTGCCAGTTCCCCCACAGAAAGACAGACCCAGTACTTC
CASSPTERQTQYF
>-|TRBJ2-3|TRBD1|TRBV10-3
TGTGCCATCAGCCCGGACAGGGTTACAGATACGCAGTATTTT
CAISPDRVTDTQYF
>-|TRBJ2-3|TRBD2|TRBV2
TGTGCCAGCACCCGACTAGCTAGCACAGATACGCAGTATTTT
CASTRLASTDTQYF
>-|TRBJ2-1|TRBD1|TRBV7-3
TGTGCCAGCAGCCCCGGGACAGCTAACAATGAGCAGTTCTTC
CASSPGTANNEQFF
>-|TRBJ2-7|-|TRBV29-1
TGCAGCGTTGTCCCCCGGGGATACGAGCAGTACTTC
CSVVPRGYEQYF
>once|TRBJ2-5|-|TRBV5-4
TGTGCCAGCAGCTTGGCCGGAGTGGGAGAGACCCAGTACTTC
CASSLAGVGETQYF
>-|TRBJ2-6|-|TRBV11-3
TGTGCCAGCAGCTCCATAGCGGAAATCCCCTCTGGGGCCAACGTCCTGACTTTC
CASSSIAEIPSGANVLTF
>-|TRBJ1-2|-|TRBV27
TGTGCCAGCAGTTTATGGGGGCAGGGGATTCCATATGGCTACACCTTC
CASSLWGQGIPYGYTF
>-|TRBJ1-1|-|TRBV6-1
TGTGCCAGCAGCAGGGGATGGGCTTTCTTT
CASSRGWAFF
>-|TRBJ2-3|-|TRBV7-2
TGTGCCAGCAGCCAACAAAGCGGGCTAAGCACAGATACGCAGTATTTT
CASSQQSGLSTDTQYF
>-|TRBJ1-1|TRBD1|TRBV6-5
TGTGCCAGCTCTTCCGGGACAGGGATTACCGAAGCTTTCTTT
CASSSGTGITEAFF
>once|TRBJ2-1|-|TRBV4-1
TGCGCCAGCAGCCCTCGGGATCCCCATGAGCAGTTCTTC
CASSPRDPHEQFF
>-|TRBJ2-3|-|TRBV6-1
TGTGCCAGCAGTGTAGTCTTATCTAGCACAGATACGCAGTATTTT
CASSVVLSSTDTQYF
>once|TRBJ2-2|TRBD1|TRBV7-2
TGTGCCAGCAGGGGGACAGGGGGCGCGAGCGGGGAGCTGTTTTTT
CASRGTGGASGELFF
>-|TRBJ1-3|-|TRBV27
TGTGCCAGCAGTTGGAAGGGGCCCCTGGGAGGAAACACCATATATTTT
CASSWKGPLGGNTIYF